This TCR beta chain was retrieved from a study of regulatory T cells in long-lasting Graves disease. For TCR beta, libraries came from iRepertoire HTBI primers and Arm-PCR of CDR3 regions. TCRdb analysed the multiplex PCR reads with MiXCR anew, one entry per CDR3 protein. The table has hundreds of thousands of distinct CDR3 sequences, 16% seen once. Germline CDR1 MGHRA, CDR2 YSYEKL. The CDR3 runs 18 residues. V gave up 4 bases and J gave up 6 bases; unmatched junction bases: 12. The time point was: newly diagnosed GD, antithyroid drugs for less than 3 months. PBMCs were the source of the RNA used for TCR sequencing. The same sample was also studied in work on T cells in Graves' hyperthyroidism and ophthalmopathy. That study reports: Lactation, pregnancy, other autoimmune disease or uncontrolled infection led to exclusion of patients. The TCR CDR3 first-round RT-PCR relied on the HTBI primer set.

This receptor was obtained from a man in his forties with Graves disease. The specimen was peripheral blood mononuclear cells (PBMCs), collected at new diagnosis, from a patient treated with antithyroid drugs. The V and J genes are TRBV4-1 and TRBJ2-2; TRBD1 agrees at 12 bases. Here the CDR3 reads CASSPLGRDRGLAGELFF. The CDR3 bases are TGCGCCAGCAGCCCCCTCGGGAGGGACAGGGGGCTTGCCGGGGAGCTGTTTTTT.